The entry that follows covers one T cell receptor beta chain sequence. J was trimmed by 3 bases and V by 0 bases; bases with no gene match: 23. CDR3 size: 22 residues. Looked up from germline, CDR1 is LNHNV and CDR2 is YYDKDF (reference sequence). The sample comes from a study of blood T cell repertoires in COVID-19. Overall study: Sites in the United States, Italy and Spain provided acute and convalescent COVID-19 samples.

Here immunoSEQ multiplex PCR was the method, and the copy in TCRdb shows in-frame clones only, minus some. The sample yields 100,000 to 150,000 clones, roughly 84% seen once. This receptor was identified in a woman in her twenties or thirties who had recovered from COVID-19. The rearrangement joins TRBV15 to TRBJ2-5, with 9 bases that match TRBD2. The specimen was peripheral blood. The CDR3 nucleotides are TGTGCCACCAGCAGAGATGGGGTTCGAGAGGCGGGGGGGCAAGAATGGAAAGAGACCCAGTACTTC. Residues: CATSRDGVREAGGQEWKETQYF.